This is a list of T cell receptor beta chains from one sample in a study of early T cells in non-severe SARS-CoV-2 infection. TCRdb itself ran the 5' RACE reads through MiXCR, one entry per CDR3 protein. This table has roughly 100,000 distinct CDR3 sequences, 10% to 15% appearing once. Material: whole blood. Source of these receptors: an adult who was a healthcare worker with PCR-confirmed SARS-CoV-2 infection or an uninfected control (not recorded which). Each CDR3 is given with its conserved first and last residue. Each record gives: V gene, CDR3 protein.

>TRBV5-4
CASSRAGTGDSPLHF
>TRBV5-1
CASSLTSGKGDTQYF
>TRBV7-2
CASRSSTDTQYF
>TRBV7-2
CASSQIPTGYTDTQYF
>TRBV7-2
CASSLGVASGYTGELFF
>TRBV20-1
CSGCPRENEQFF
>TRBV7-2
CASSPRQVASNEQFF
>TRBV11-2
CASSLGPGLAGNTGELFF
>TRBV4-2
CASSQDPGSEQYF
>TRBV19
CASSIAAYNQPQHF
>TRBV2
CASSLTSGSENEQFF
>TRBV12-3/TRBV12-4
CASERGSGTGELFF
>TRBV18
CASSPGVFSGNTIYF
>TRBV5-6
CASSLWVLDEAFF
>TRBV4-1
CASSQSAGFFYNEQFF
>TRBV3-1
CASSGLAGELFF
>TRBV28
CASSYPGTAYNEQFF
>TRBV2
CASSRGGEKLFF
>TRBV20-1
CSAREVGVGTEAFF
>TRBV6-2/TRBV6-3
CASAPGLDFSEQYF
>TRBV6-1
CASSPEGLETQYF
>TRBV7-9
CASSLVGPHYEQYF
>TRBV6-5
CASSYSLGATTGELFF
>TRBV5-6
CASSFEGLNQPQHF
>TRBV4-3
CASSQEAGGPGETQYF
>TRBV5-4
CASSLFDRPRSGYTF
>TRBV20-1
CSARGVRGGEQFF
>TRBV5-1
CASSLDSAGDTQYF
>TRBV27
CASSAGRNTGELFF
>TRBV18
CASSPSSRGINEQFF
>TRBV20-1
CSATLAGGPNEQFF
>TRBV29-1
CSVGSWSSISGANVLTF
>TRBV7-8
CASSHDRRGAMKFF
>TRBV5-1
CASSRFIPQRTGPLFYGYTF
>TRBV7-9
CASSLGLGADQPQHF
>TRBV5-4
CASSADRGLVDGYTF
>TRBV3-1
CASSQLYEQYF
>TRBV5-1
CASSEDSGSHGYTF
>TRBV7-9
CASSAKANTEAFF
>TRBV6-5
CASSYSTAGGSGEQYF
>TRBV7-9
CASSSLAGGVQETQYF
>TRBV15
CATSREGGTPINTEAFF
>TRBV29-1
CSVEDRGEQYF
>TRBV20-1
CSASLAGVDNEQFF
>TRBV20-1
CSVGTHNEQFF
>TRBV12-3/TRBV12-4
CAAARGGPTDTQYF
>TRBV9
CASSVGRGSDYEQYF